Listed here is a single T cell receptor (beta chain). This entry is derived from a study of cytotoxic CD8 clonotypes in ibrutinib-treated CLL. This table comes from immunoSEQ multiplex PCR, and its TCRdb copy is limited to in-frame clones, with some not included. Of about 160,000 clones in the sample, approximately 77% were seen once. The input for sequencing was PBMCs, taken after 12 months of ibrutinib treatment. The source is a human donor with chronic lymphocytic leukemia.

The CDR3 coding sequence is TGTGCCAGCAGTGAAGCGTCCGCCACTGAAGCTTTCTTT. Residues: CASSEASATEAFF. The chain recombines TRBV6-1 with TRBJ1-1, with D hard to call. Germline lookup yields CDR1 MNHNS and CDR2 SASEGT. CDR3 length: 13 residues. Trimming shortened V by 0 bases and J by 4 bases, and 6 bases separated the two germline ends.